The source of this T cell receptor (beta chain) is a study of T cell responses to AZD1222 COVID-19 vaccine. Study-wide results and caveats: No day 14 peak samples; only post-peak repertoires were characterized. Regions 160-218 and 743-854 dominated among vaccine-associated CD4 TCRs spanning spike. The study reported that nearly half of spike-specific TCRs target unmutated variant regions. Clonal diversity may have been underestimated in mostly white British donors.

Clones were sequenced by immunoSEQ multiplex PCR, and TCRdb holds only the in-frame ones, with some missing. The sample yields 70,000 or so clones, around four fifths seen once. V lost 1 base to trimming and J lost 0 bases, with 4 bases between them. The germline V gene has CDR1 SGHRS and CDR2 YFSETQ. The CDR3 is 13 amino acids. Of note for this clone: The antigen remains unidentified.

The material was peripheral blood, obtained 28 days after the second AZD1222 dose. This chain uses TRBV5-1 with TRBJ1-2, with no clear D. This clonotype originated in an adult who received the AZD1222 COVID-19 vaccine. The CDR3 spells CASSLTANYGYTF. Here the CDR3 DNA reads TGCGCCAGCAGCTTGACAGCTAACTATGGCTACACCTTC. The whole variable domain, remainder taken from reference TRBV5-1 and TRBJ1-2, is KAGVTQTPRYLIKTRGQQVTLSCSPISGHRSVSWYQQTPGQGLQFLFEYFSETQRNKGNFPGRFSGRQFSNSRSEMNVSTLELGDSALYLCASSLTANYGYTFGSGTRLTVV.